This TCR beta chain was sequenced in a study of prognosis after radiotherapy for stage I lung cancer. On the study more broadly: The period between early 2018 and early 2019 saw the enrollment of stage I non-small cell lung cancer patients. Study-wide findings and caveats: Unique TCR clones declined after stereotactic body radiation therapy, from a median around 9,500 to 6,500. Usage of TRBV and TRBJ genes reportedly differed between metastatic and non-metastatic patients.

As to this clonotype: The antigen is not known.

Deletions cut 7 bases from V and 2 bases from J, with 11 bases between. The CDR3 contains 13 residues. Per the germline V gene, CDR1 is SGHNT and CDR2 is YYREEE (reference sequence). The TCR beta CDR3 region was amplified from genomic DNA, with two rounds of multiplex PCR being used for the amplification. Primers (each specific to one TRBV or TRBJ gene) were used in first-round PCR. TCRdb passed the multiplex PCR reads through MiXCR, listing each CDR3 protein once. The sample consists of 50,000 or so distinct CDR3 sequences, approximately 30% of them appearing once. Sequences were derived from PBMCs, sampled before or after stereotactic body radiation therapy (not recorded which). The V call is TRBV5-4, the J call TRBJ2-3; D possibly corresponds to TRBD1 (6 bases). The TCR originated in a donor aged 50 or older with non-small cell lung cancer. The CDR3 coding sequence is TGTGCCAGCGCCCGGGACATCACAGATACGCAGTATTTT. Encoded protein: CASARDITDTQYF. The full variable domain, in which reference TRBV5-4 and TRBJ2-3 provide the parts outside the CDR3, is ETGVTQSPTHLIKTRGQQVTLRCSSQSGHNTVSWYQQALGQGPQFIFQYYREEENGRGNFPPRFSGLQFPNYSSELNVNALELDDSALYLCASARDITDTQYFGPGTRLTVL.